This T cell receptor beta chain derives from a study of cytomegalovirus exposure and HLA in healthy donors. General study points: Later analysis identified a missense DCLRE1C variant that was linked to TCR beta V- and J-gene trimming. Presence/absence analyses assumed roughly uniform sequencing depth across donors, which may not hold.

The CDR3 has 15 residues. Trimming pared 0 bases from V and 1 base from J, leaving 7 bases between. Germline V gene lookup returns CDR1 SGHNT and CDR2 YYREEE (reference sequence). PCR amplification relied on 60 Vbeta primers (plus 13 Jbeta primers). TCRdb's copy holds only in-frame clones and misses some; the assay was immunoSEQ multiplex PCR. The sample records over 80,000 clones, over 60% being singletons. As concerns this clone: What it recognizes is unknown.

The source material was PBMCs. This clonotype was obtained from a man aged 55 to 70 in good health and CMV-seropositive. The chain couples TRBV5-4 to TRBJ2-2; no reliable D call. This CDR3 reads CASSLGSGNTGELFF. CDR3 nucleotide sequence: TGTGCCAGCAGCTTGGGCTCAGGGAACACCGGGGAGCTGTTTTTT.